One T cell receptor beta chain is described in this entry. Its specificity is unknown. A single base is all that separates this from a far larger clone, so a read error is likely. Distinct nucleotide sequences in the sample also encode this CDR3. With ten immunoSEQ deep assay plates, unsorted PBMC DNA underwent sequencing. Clones were read by immunoSEQ multiplex PCR, and TCRdb kept only the in-frame ones, dropping some. The sample gives about half a million clones, over 70% of which show up once; 12% is in the top ten. Every donor, a Caucasian adult, lived in Nashville, Tennessee. The unsorted samples took 85 million or so PBMCs to get genomic DNA. The record originates from a study of shared clonotypes between healthy human individuals. Study conclusions and caveats: The study drew on few donors, limiting represented genetic and exposure-history diversity.

With 0 bases removed from V and 2 bases from J, the gap between germline ends came to 13 bases. Germline-derived CDR1 and CDR2 are MNHEY and SVGAGI. There are 16 residues in the CDR3. The TCR was taken from a woman aged 40 to 50 in good health. Some clones in this sample may be carry-over from other donors' samples. The sequenced sample consisted of PBMCs. V is TRBV6-5 and J is TRBJ1-1; D uncertain. DNA of the CDR3: TGTGCCAGCAGTTACTCCTCCGGTGAGGCAAACACTGAAGCTTTCTTT. This codes for CASSYSSGEANTEAFF.